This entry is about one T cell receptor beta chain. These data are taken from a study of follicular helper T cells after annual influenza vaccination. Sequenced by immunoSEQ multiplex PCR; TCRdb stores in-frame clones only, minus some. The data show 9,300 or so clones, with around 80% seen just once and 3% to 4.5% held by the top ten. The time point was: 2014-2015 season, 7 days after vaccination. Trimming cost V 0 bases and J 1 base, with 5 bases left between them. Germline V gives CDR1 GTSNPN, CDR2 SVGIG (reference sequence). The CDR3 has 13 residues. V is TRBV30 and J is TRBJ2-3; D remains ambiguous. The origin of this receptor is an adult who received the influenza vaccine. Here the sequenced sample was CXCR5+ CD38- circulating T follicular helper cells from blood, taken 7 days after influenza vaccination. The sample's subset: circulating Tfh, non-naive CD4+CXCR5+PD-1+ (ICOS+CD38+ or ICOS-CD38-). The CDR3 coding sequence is TGTGCCTGGAGTGTAGGCGGCACAGATACGCAGTATTTT. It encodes CAWSVGGTDTQYF.